A single sample is the source of the 10 T cell receptor beta chains below, sequenced in a study of blood T cell repertoires in COVID-19 (TCRdb year 2020). Library preparation employed the immunoSEQ multiplex PCR assay. TCRdb took over this immuneACCESS table, retaining in-frame rearrangements with V and J assigned. Such tables are incomplete; in checked studies, under half of the missing clones stem from an unresolved V gene, and the remainder is unexplained. The table for this sample lists roughly 360,000 clones; 81% of them were counted only once. The ten largest clones represent more than 1% of the sample. The source material was peripheral blood. These receptors were obtained from a human donor with acute or convalescent COVID-19. The donor label of this sample is uncertain.

In its sample, this clone was seen a few times. The V and J genes are TRBV5-1 and TRBJ2-1; D gene unclear. There are 12 residues in the CDR3. Trimming pared 4 bases from V and 9 bases from J, leaving 11 bases between. Germline lookup yields CDR1 SGHRS and CDR2 YFSETQ. CDR3 loop: CASSNPISEQFF. Here the CDR3 DNA reads TGCGCCAGCAGCAATCCTATTAGTGAGCAGTTCTTC.

V gene TRBV27 combines with J gene TRBJ2-7; D not certain. The germline V gene encodes CDR1 MNHEY and CDR2 SMNVEV (reference sequence). V dropped 8 bases and J dropped 5 bases, with 10 bases sitting between them. The CDR3 covers 11 residues. CDR3 amino acids: CASLGENEQYF. CDR3 DNA sequence: TGTGCCAGCCTAGGTGAAAACGAGCAGTACTTC.

The J gene is TRBJ1-6, the V gene TRBV6-5, with 7 nucleotides matching TRBD1. The CDR3 spans 15 residues. Per the germline V gene, CDR1 is MNHEY and CDR2 is SVGAGI. V was clipped by 7 bases and J by 7 bases; unmatched bases: 10. For the CDR3, the DNA is TGTGCCAGCACCGGACGACAGGGCCGGAATTCACCCCTCCACTTT. This gives the protein CASTGRQGRNSPLHF.

The chain has TRBV5-1 and TRBJ2-5, with 7 bases fitting TRBD1. V was pared by 0 bases and J by 5 bases, with 13 bases of the junction left unmatched. From germline, CDR1 is SGHRS and CDR2 YFSETQ. This CDR3 has 17 residues. In nucleotides, the CDR3 is TGCGCCAGCAGCTTGGGGTTTGGGACAGTGATAGGGGAGACCCAGTACTTC. The encoded protein is CASSLGFGTVIGETQYF.

The chain carries TRBV5-1 and TRBJ1-4, with unresolved D. The CDR3 contains 16 residues. The germline V gene has CDR1 SGHRS and CDR2 YFSETQ. The V end was cut by 1 base, the J end by 0 bases, with 10 bases between. CDR3 bases: TGCGCCAGCAGCTTGAACAGCCTTGCAACTAATGAAAAACTGTTTTTT. Residues: CASSLNSLATNEKLFF.

The rearrangement uses TRBV5-4 and TRBJ2-7; tentatively, D is TRBD1 (6 bases). Deletions cut 4 bases from V and 2 bases from J, with 13 bases between. The CDR3 runs to 14 residues. The V gene's germline CDR1 is SGHNT and CDR2 YYREEE (reference sequence). The CDR3 DNA sequence: TGTGCCAGCAGCCAACAGACAGGACCCTACGAGCAGTACTTC. Protein: CASSQQTGPYEQYF.

The CDR3 sequence is CASSLVGQQAFF. Written as DNA, the CDR3 is TGTGCCAGCAGCTTAGTCGGACAGCAGGCTTTCTTT. The chain couples TRBV7-9 to TRBJ1-1, with D possibly matching TRBD1 (6 bases). The V and J ends lost 1 base and 11 bases respectively, with 11 bases between them. This CDR3 region has 12 residues. Germline loops: CDR1 SEHNR, CDR2 FQNEAQ (reference sequence).

The table lists this clone with a count of one. V usage is TRBV29-1 and J usage is TRBJ2-2; 8 bases are a match to TRBD2. The CDR3 length is 16 residues. The J segment lost 3 bases and the V segment lost 6 bases, leaving 12 bases of the junction unmatched. Germline V CDR1 and CDR2: SQVTM, ANQGSEA. The CDR3 here is CSVAEGTRGHTGELFF. The CDR3 DNA sequence: TGCAGCGTCGCAGAAGGGACTAGAGGTCACACCGGGGAGCTGTTTTTT.

The rearrangement links TRBV2 to TRBJ2-2, with 11 nucleotides matching TRBD2. The CDR3 is 17 residues long. The J segment lost 0 bases and the V segment lost 8 bases, leaving 8 bases of the junction unmatched. Germline CDR1 SNHLY, CDR2 FYNNEI. CDR3 protein: CASRRSGLAANTGELFF. Here the CDR3 DNA reads TGTGCCAGCCGAAGATCGGGACTAGCGGCGAACACCGGGGAGCTGTTTTTT.

The chain is built from TRBV9 and TRBJ1-1; D is undetermined. This CDR3 spans 15 amino acids. V gave up 4 bases and J gave up 3 bases, with 16 bases separating them. Germline lookup yields CDR1 SGDLS and CDR2 YYNGEE. The CDR3 is CASSPKGGAYTEAFF. The DNA for the CDR3 is TGTGCCAGCAGCCCCAAGGGAGGAGCCTACACTGAAGCTTTCTTT.